Included here is one TCR beta chain sequence, with context. Antigen specificity is unknown. Germline V gives CDR1 LGHDT, CDR2 YNNKEL (reference sequence). The CDR3 extends over 17 amino acids. V shed 1 base, J shed 4 bases, and the junction held 11 bases outside the gene matches. This specimen comes from a study of regulatory T cells in long-lasting Graves disease. Time point indicated: newly diagnosed GD, antithyroid drugs for less than 3 months. Isolated PBMC RNA provided the starting material for the TCR library. The authors built TCR beta libraries using iRepertoire HTBI primers and Arm-PCR of CDR3 regions. MiXCR was run by TCRdb on the multiplex PCR reads, yielding one entry per CDR3 protein. Here the sample spans just over 600,000 distinct CDR3 sequences, roughly 15% being singletons. Study results and limitations: Results may be inaccurate due to the small sample size.

This sample was also put to use in a study of T cells in Graves' hyperthyroidism and ophthalmopathy. This second study says: A model of 13 V-J features distinguished ophthalmopathy from stable hyperthyroidism.

This specimen consisted of peripheral blood mononuclear cells (PBMCs), obtained at new diagnosis, from a patient treated with antithyroid drugs. This TCR derives from a woman aged 25 to 39 with Graves disease. The chain combines TRBV3-1 with TRBJ2-3; 7 bases match TRBD2. The CDR3: CASSQGPSGNRADTQYF. Here the CDR3 DNA reads TGTGCCAGCAGCCAAGGCCCTAGCGGAAATAGGGCAGATACGCAGTATTTT.